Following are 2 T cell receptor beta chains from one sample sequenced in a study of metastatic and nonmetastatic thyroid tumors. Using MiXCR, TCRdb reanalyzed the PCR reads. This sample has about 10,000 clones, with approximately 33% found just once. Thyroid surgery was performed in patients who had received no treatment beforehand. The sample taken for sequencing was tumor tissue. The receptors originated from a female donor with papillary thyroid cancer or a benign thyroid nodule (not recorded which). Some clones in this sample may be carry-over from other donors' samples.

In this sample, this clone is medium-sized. CDR3: CASSDGQGANYGYTF. In nucleotides, the CDR3 is TGTGCCAGCAGTGACGGACAGGGTGCTAACTATGGCTACACCTTC. The rearrangement links TRBV27 to TRBJ1-2; TRBD1 aligns across 8 bases. The ends lost 5 bases at V and 0 bases at J; junction bases unmatched: 5. The CDR3 is made up of 15 amino acids. CDR1 is MNHEY and CDR2 is SMNVEV in the germline V gene (reference sequence).

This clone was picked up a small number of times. The CDR3 DNA sequence: TGCAGTGCGGGGGGGACTAGCGGCACAGATACGCAGTATTTT. This codes for CSAGGTSGTDTQYF. The chain carries TRBV20-1 and TRBJ2-3; TRBD2 matches at 10 bases. V trimming: 6 bases; J trimming: 1 base; junction bases outside the gene matches: 4. This CDR3 has 14 amino acids. Per the germline V gene, CDR1 is DFQATT and CDR2 is SNEGSKA (reference sequence).